This T cell receptor beta chain was captured by sequencing in a study of T cells after yellow fever vaccination. Study overall: Fractions of low cell number were prepared using SMART-Seq v4 Ultra Low Input. Study-level findings and limits: A secondary response was less intense yet reached its peak sooner, at day 5 versus 15. Sorted repertoires could include abundant contaminating clonotypes from bulk cells.

Germline V CDR1 and CDR2: ENHRY, SYGVKD. Trimming cost V 8 bases and J 4 bases; bases outside gene matches: 11. The CDR3 extends over 15 amino acids. TCRdb used MiXCR to reprocess the 5' RACE reads, holding one entry per CDR3 protein. The sample has about 340,000 distinct CDR3 sequences; almost 4% are singletons. Details on this clonotype: Its target is not known.

The clonotype originates from a man aged 18 to 29 who received the YFV17D yellow fever vaccine. The genes are TRBV10-3 and TRBJ2-3; 8 bases line up with TRBD2. The source was PBMCs, collected 5 days after the yellow fever booster vaccination. CDR3 region: CAIGAGGRGSDTQYF. The CDR3 DNA is TGTGCCATCGGGGCGGGGGGCCGTGGATCAGATACGCAGTATTTT.